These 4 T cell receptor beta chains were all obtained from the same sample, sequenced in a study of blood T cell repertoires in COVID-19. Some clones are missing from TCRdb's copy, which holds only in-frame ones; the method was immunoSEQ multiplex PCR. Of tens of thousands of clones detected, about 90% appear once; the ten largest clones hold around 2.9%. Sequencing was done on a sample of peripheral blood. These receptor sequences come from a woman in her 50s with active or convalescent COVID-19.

For the CDR3, the DNA is TGCGCCAGCAGTGGGGACACCTCCGGTAGGGAGACCCAGTACTTC. It encodes CASSGDTSGRETQYF. The rearrangement links TRBV5-1 to TRBJ2-5; TRBD1 is a possible D gene (6 bases). The CDR3 consists of 15 residues. V was shortened by 5 bases and J by 5 bases, with 19 bases between the two germline ends. Germline values: CDR1 SGHRS, CDR2 YFSETQ.

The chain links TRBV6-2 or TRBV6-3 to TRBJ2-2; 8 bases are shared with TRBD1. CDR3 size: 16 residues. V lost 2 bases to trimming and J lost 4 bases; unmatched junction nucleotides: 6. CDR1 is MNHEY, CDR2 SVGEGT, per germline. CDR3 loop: CASSYPRGQGTGELFF. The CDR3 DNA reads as TGTGCCAGCAGTTACCCCCGAGGACAGGGCACCGGGGAGCTGTTTTTT.

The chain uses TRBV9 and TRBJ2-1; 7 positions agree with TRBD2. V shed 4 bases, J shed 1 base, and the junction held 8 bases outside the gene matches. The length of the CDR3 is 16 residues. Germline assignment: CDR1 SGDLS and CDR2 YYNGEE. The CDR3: CASSPPSGKSYNEQFF. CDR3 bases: TGTGCCAGCAGCCCTCCTAGCGGAAAATCCTACAATGAGCAGTTCTTC.

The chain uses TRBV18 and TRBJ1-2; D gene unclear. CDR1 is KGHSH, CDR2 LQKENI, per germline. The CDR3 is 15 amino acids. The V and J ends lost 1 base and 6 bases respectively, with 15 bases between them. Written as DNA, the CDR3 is TGTGCCAGCTCACCACGAGTCCTATCTTCGGATGGCTACACCTTC. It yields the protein CASSPRVLSSDGYTF.